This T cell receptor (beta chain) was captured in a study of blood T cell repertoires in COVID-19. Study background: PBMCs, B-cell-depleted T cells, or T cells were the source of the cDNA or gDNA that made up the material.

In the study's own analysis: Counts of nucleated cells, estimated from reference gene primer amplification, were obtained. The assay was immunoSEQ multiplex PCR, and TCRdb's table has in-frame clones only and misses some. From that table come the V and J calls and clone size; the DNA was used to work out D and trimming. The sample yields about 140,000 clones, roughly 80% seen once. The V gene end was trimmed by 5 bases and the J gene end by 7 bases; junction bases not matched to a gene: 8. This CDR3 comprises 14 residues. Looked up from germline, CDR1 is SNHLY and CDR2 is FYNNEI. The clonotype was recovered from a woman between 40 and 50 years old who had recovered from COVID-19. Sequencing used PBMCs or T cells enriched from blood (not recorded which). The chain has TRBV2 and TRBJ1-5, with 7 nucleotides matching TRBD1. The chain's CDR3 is CASSSDRELQPQHF. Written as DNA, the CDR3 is TGTGCCAGCAGTAGCGACAGGGAGTTACAGCCCCAGCATTTT.